These 13 T cell receptor beta chains were all obtained from the same sample, sequenced in a study of cytomegalovirus exposure and HLA in healthy donors. This PCR relied on a set of 60 Vbeta primers and 13 Jbeta primers. TCRdb's copy holds only in-frame clones and misses some; the assay was immunoSEQ multiplex PCR. The sample yields about 140,000 clones, under 80% seen once. Sequences were obtained from PBMCs. These receptors were taken from a male donor in good health and CMV-seronegative.

The CDR3 region has the DNA TGCGCCAGCAGCCAGGGCCCTGGGGCCAACGTCCTGACTTTC. As protein: CASSQGPGANVLTF. The V and J genes are TRBV10-1 and TRBJ2-6; possible D gene TRBD1, 5 bases. The V end was cut by 6 bases, the J end by 2 bases, with 8 bases between. This CDR3 comprises 14 residues. Per the germline V gene, CDR1 is WNHNN and CDR2 is SYGVQD (reference sequence).

This chain links TRBV6-5 with TRBJ1-1; TRBD1 might be the D (6 bases). The V end was cut by 4 bases, the J end by 0 bases, with 9 bases between. Germline-derived CDR1 and CDR2 are MNHEY and SVGAGI. The CDR3 consists of 14 residues. CDR3 coding DNA: TGTGCCAGCAGTTTGGGACAACTGAACACTGAAGCTTTCTTT. This sequence encodes CASSLGQLNTEAFF.

This chain connects TRBV6-5 to TRBJ2-7, with D hard to call. This CDR3 is 14 amino acids long. Trimming stripped 4 bases from V and 5 bases from J, with 15 bases between. The germline CDR1 and CDR2 sequences are MNHEY and SVGAGI. This CDR3 reads CASSSRLPDHEQYF. As DNA, the CDR3 is TGTGCCAGCAGTTCCCGACTCCCAGACCACGAGCAGTACTTC.

V and J are TRBV19 and TRBJ1-1; tentatively, D is TRBD1 (5 bases). The CDR3 runs to 14 residues. Germline assignment: CDR1 LNHDA and CDR2 SQIVND (reference sequence). Trimming took 9 bases from V and 3 from J, leaving 17 bases between them. The chain's CDR3 is CASADRSLHTEAFF. In DNA form, the CDR3 reads TGTGCCAGCGCCGACAGATCTTTGCACACTGAAGCTTTCTTT.

V usage is TRBV7-2 and J usage is TRBJ2-7; 7 bases map to TRBD2. CDR3 length: 14 residues. V was clipped by 5 bases and J by 0 bases; unmatched bases: 4. CDR1 and CDR2 (germline): SGHTA, FQGNSA. The CDR3 DNA sequence: TGTGCCAGCAGCCTGGGAGGGGTCTCCTACGAGCAGTACTTC. Its translation is CASSLGGVSYEQYF.

The J gene is TRBJ1-1, the V gene TRBV5-6; D is undetermined. The germline CDR1 and CDR2 sequences are SGHDT and YYEEEE. Trimming left V 2 bases short and J 8 bases short, with 13 bases between. The CDR3 has 13 amino acids. This CDR3 is CASSFRTNDEAFF. Here the CDR3 DNA reads TGTGCCAGCAGCTTTCGTACTAACGACGAAGCTTTCTTT. Supplemented by reference TRBV5-6 and TRBJ1-1, the full variable domain reads DAGVTQSPTHLIKTRGQQVTLRCSPKSGHDTVSWYQQALGQGPQFIFQYYEEEERQRGNFPDRFSGHQFPNYSSELNVNALLLGDSALYLCASSFRTNDEAFFGQGTRLTVV.

This clone was seen just once. The chain combines TRBV9 with TRBJ2-1; the D is unclear. V was trimmed by 5 bases and J by 5 bases, leaving 5 bases between them. Germline loops: CDR1 SGDLS, CDR2 YYNGEE. The CDR3 runs to 11 residues. The CDR3 protein is CASRNNNEQFF. CDR3 DNA sequence: TGTGCCAGCAGAAATAACAATGAGCAGTTCTTC.

This chain uses TRBV7-3 with TRBJ2-2; D gene ambiguous. CDR1 and CDR2 (germline): SGHTA, FQGTGA. The V end lost 5 bases, the J end lost 3 bases, and 7 bases lay between the germline ends. The CDR3 length is 13 residues. CDR3 sequence (DNA): TGTGCCAGCAGCCGAGATTACACCGGGGAGCTGTTTTTT. It yields the protein CASSRDYTGELFF.

In this sample, this clone turned up a few times. This chain joins TRBV7-2 and TRBJ2-7, with 7 bases identical to TRBD2. CDR1 and CDR2 (germline): SGHTA, FQGNSA. Trimming took 5 bases from V and 0 from J; bases not matched to a gene: 4. The CDR3 has 14 amino acids. The CDR3 DNA is TGTGCCAGCAGCCCGGGGGGACTCTCCTACGAGCAGTACTTC. It codes for CASSPGGLSYEQYF. The full variable domain, completed using reference TRBV7-2 and TRBJ2-7, is GAGVSQSPSNKVTEKGKDVELRCDPISGHTALYWYRQSLGQGLEFLIYFQGNSAPDKSGLPSDRFSAERTGGSVSTLTIQRTQQEDSAVYLCASSPGGLSYEQYFGPGTRLTVT.

This chain uses TRBV5-1 with TRBJ2-7; the match to TRBD2 covers 11 bases. Germline CDR1 is SGHRS and CDR2 is YFSETQ. The V gene end was trimmed by 4 bases and the J gene end by 0 bases; junction bases not matched to a gene: 6. This CDR3 has 16 residues. Written as DNA, the CDR3 is TGCGCCAGCAGCGGCGGGACTAGCGGTAGCTCCTACGAGCAGTACTTC. It translates to CASSGGTSGSSYEQYF.

In nucleotides, the CDR3 is TGTGCCAGTAGGCAAGGACAGGGAAGATTCAGTGGGTTGAGAGCCAACGTCCTGACTTTC. Encoded protein: CASRQGQGRFSGLRANVLTF. The V call is TRBV19, the J call TRBJ2-6, with 8 positions matching TRBD1. This CDR3 spans 20 amino acids. Per germline, CDR1 LNHDA and CDR2 SQIVND (reference sequence). The V segment lost 6 bases and the J segment 7 bases; nucleotides outside the gene matches: 23.

The V gene is TRBV10-3, the J gene TRBJ1-1; D uncertain. The germline CDR1 and CDR2 sequences are ENHRY and SYGVKD. The CDR3 has 14 amino acids. The V end was cut by 3 bases, the J end by 4 bases, with 12 bases between. CDR3 loop: CAISDQETGTEAFF. CDR3 DNA sequence: TGTGCCATCAGTGACCAAGAGACTGGCACTGAAGCTTTCTTT.

This clone was detected only a few times. The chain couples TRBV9 to TRBJ1-2; the D gene is possibly TRBD1 (5 bases). CDR3 size: 15 residues. Germline CDR1 and CDR2: SGDLS and YYNGEE. The germline V and J ends were trimmed by 4 bases and 0 bases, with 13 bases remaining between them. The CDR3 spells CASSPGDGSNYGYTF. The CDR3 DNA is TGTGCCAGCAGCCCGGGGGACGGTTCTAACTATGGCTACACCTTC.